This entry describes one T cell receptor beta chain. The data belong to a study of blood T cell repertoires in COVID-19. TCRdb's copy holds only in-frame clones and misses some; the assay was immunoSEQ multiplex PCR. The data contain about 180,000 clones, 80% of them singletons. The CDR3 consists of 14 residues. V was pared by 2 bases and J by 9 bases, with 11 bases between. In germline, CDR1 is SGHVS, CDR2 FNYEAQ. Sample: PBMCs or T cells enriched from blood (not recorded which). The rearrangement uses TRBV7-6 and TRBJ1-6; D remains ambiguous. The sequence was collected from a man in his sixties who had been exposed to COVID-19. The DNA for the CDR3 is TGTGCCAGCAGCTTAAGAACCGGGTCTTCACCCCTCCACTTT. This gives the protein CASSLRTGSSPLHF.